The 13 T cell receptor beta chains in this list originate from one sample, sequenced in a study of shared clonotypes between healthy human individuals. Repertoires were generated with immunoSEQ multiplex PCR, while TCRdb's copy carries only in-frame clones and drops some. The sample lists roughly 1,100,000 clones; about 76% were seen once. The sequencing input was memory CD4+ T cells sorted from blood. Subset given: CD45RA-negative fraction. The source is a man younger than 35 in good health.

Note on this clone: The same CDR3 can be traced to other DNA sequences in this sample. This chain connects TRBV2 to TRBJ1-2; 9 bases agree with TRBD1. Germline V gene sequence: CDR1 SNHLY, CDR2 FYNNEI. The CDR3 is 12 residues long. J lost 8 bases, V lost 6 bases, and 4 bases had no gene match. The chain's CDR3 is CASRTGGEGYTF. The DNA of the CDR3 is TGTGCCAGCAGAACAGGGGGCGAAGGCTACACCTTC.

The chain is built from TRBV4-2 and TRBJ2-1, with TRBD2 matching over 9 bases. After removal of 3 bases from V and 4 bases from J, the junction contained 4 bases not matched to a gene. CDR1 LGHNA and CDR2 YNFKEQ come from the germline V gene. This CDR3 comprises 15 residues. Here the CDR3 reads CASSHLSGGYNEQFF. CDR3 DNA: TGTGCCAGCAGCCACTTGAGCGGGGGGTACAATGAGCAGTTCTTC.

The genes are TRBV9 and TRBJ2-7; 9 nucleotides agree with TRBD1. The CDR3 totals 15 residues. Germline V gene sequence: CDR1 SGDLS, CDR2 YYNGEE. V lost 2 bases to trimming and J lost 1 base; unmatched junction nucleotides: 4. The CDR3 DNA follows: TGTGCCAGCAGCGTTGGGACAGGGACTTCCTACGAGCAGTACTTC. This sequence encodes CASSVGTGTSYEQYF. Looking up the rest from reference TRBV9 and TRBJ2-7 gives the full variable domain: DSGVTQTPKHLITATGQRVTLRCSPRSGDLSVYWYQQSLDQGLQFLIQYYNGEERAKGNILERFSAQQFPDLHSELNLSSLELGDSALYFCASSVGTGTSYEQYFGPGTRLTVT.

This chain connects TRBV7-2 to TRBJ2-5; TRBD2 agrees at 8 bases. CDR1 SGHTA and CDR2 FQGNSA come from the germline V gene. J lost 5 bases, V lost 0 bases, and 11 bases had no gene match. This CDR3 spans 17 amino acids. The CDR3 nucleotides read TGTGCCAGCAGCTTAGCTGGGCGGGGGGTACTAGGCGAGACCCAGTACTTC. Translated: CASSLAGRGVLGETQYF.

This clone was seen a few times. The chain couples TRBV28 to TRBJ1-6; D ambiguous. V was cut by 4 bases and J by 10 bases, with 11 bases left in between. CDR1 is MDHEN, CDR2 SYDVKM, per germline. This CDR3 is built from 13 residues. The CDR3 loop reads CASSSLGFSPLHF. The CDR3 DNA reads TGTGCCAGCAGTTCCTTGGGGTTCTCACCCCTCCACTTT.

Remarks on this clone: Other nucleotide sequences from this sample produce the same CDR3. This chain joins TRBV30 and TRBJ2-6, with D unresolved. With 1 base removed from V and 0 bases from J, the gap between germline ends came to 4 bases. Germline-derived CDR1 and CDR2 are GTSNPN and SVGIG (reference sequence). This CDR3 spans 14 amino acids. This CDR3 reads CAWSGGSGANVLTF. DNA for the CDR3: TGTGCCTGGAGTGGGGGCTCTGGGGCCAACGTCCTGACTTTC.

The rearrangement joins TRBV10-1 to TRBJ2-1; 9 bases map to TRBD1. Germline V gives CDR1 WNHNN, CDR2 SYGVQD (reference sequence). Trimming at V came to 3 bases and at J to 7 bases, leaving 7 bases not matched to a gene. This CDR3 is built from 15 residues. The CDR3 DNA follows: TGCGCCAGCAGTGAAGCTGGACAGGGGAAGAATGAGCAGTTCTTC. The encoded protein is CASSEAGQGKNEQFF.

Here the CDR3 DNA reads TGTGCCAGCAGTTACAGGGGGACGAACACTGAAGCTTTCTTT. This translates into CASSYRGTNTEAFF. The chain uses TRBV27 and TRBJ1-1, with 8 bases fitting TRBD1. V lost 4 bases to trimming and J lost 1 base; unmatched junction nucleotides: 2. This CDR3 comprises 14 residues. Germline V gives CDR1 MNHEY, CDR2 SMNVEV (reference sequence).

This chain uses TRBV6-1 with TRBJ2-5; D is perhaps TRBD1 (6 bases). The germline V gene encodes CDR1 MNHNS and CDR2 SASEGT. This CDR3 has 14 residues. V was shortened by 6 bases and J by 2 bases, with 13 bases between the two germline ends. CDR3 coding DNA: TGTGCCAGCAGCTCGACAGGTTCACAAGAGACCCAGTACTTC. Encoded protein: CASSSTGSQETQYF.

In this sample, this clone turned up once. The J gene is TRBJ2-5, the V gene TRBV6-5; the D is unclear. V lost 6 bases to trimming and J lost 4 bases, with 15 bases between them. Germline V gene sequence: CDR1 MNHEY, CDR2 SVGAGI. The CDR3 sequence is 14 residues long. The CDR3 bases are TGTGCCAGCAGCTCGGTAGGACGGAGAGAGACCCAGTACTTC. Amino acids: CASSSVGRRETQYF.

This chain uses TRBV6-6 with TRBJ2-3; 8 bases match TRBD1. Germline CDR1 MNHNY, CDR2 SVGAGI (reference sequence). The V gene end was trimmed by 6 bases and the J gene end by 11 bases; junction bases not matched to a gene: 13. The CDR3 runs 14 residues. CDR3 bases: TGTGCCAGCAGCCCGCAGGACAGGGTCAGAGGGCAGTATTTT. Translated: CASSPQDRVRGQYF.

The V gene is TRBV7-2, the J gene TRBJ2-1, with TRBD2 matching 9 bases. After removal of 6 bases from V and 4 bases from J, the junction contained 7 bases not matched to a gene. Germline-derived CDR1 and CDR2 are SGHTA and FQGNSA. The CDR3 covers 15 residues. Here the CDR3 DNA reads TGTGCCAGCAGTACCTCGGCGGGGGGGTACAATGAGCAGTTCTTC. As protein: CASSTSAGGYNEQFF.

As for this clone: The sample has other DNA sequences that encode this CDR3 too. The genes are TRBV7-2 and TRBJ2-2, with D uncertain. The V gene lost 5 bases and the J gene lost 0 bases, with 4 bases spanning the gap. The CDR3 consists of 13 residues. The germline CDR1 and CDR2 sequences are SGHTA and FQGNSA. CDR3 region: CASSPANTGELFF. DNA for the CDR3: TGTGCCAGCAGCCCAGCGAACACCGGGGAGCTGTTTTTT.